The 21 T cell receptor beta chains reported below all come from one sample, sequenced in a study of OX40 agonist ivuxolimab in advanced cancers. The library relied on the immunoSEQ multiplex PCR assay. TCRdb holds this immuneACCESS table with in-frame rearrangements only. Some clones are missing; in checked studies, unresolved V genes explain under half, and the rest has no known cause. The table for this sample lists about 64,000 clones; roughly 90% of them were counted only once. 0.67% of the sample goes to the ten largest clones. The sequencing here drew on CD4+ or CD8+ T cells sorted from blood, taken in a trial of the OX40 agonist ivuxolimab. The receptors stem from an adult with an advanced solid tumor such as melanoma, head and neck, liver or kidney cancer.

This clone was recorded a few times. The chain is built from TRBV29-1 and TRBJ2-7; possible D gene TRBD1, 7 bases. Trimming took 1 base from V and 7 from J, leaving 20 bases between them. Germline CDR1 and CDR2: SQVTM and ANQGSEA. The CDR3 spans 15 residues. The chain's CDR3 is CSVEGWVGRGREQYF. The CDR3 DNA is TGCAGCGTTGAAGGTTGGGTGGGCAGGGGGAGGGAGCAGTACTTC.

The V and J genes are TRBV14 and TRBJ2-2; D might be TRBD1 (6 bases). The CDR3 runs to 16 residues. Trimming took off 4 bases at V and 1 base at J, with 13 bases between the two ends. The germline V gene has CDR1 SGHDN and CDR2 FVKESK. The CDR3, as DNA: TGTGCCAGCAGCCCTAACTCAGGGGTGAACACCGGGGAGCTGTTTTTT. The encoded protein is CASSPNSGVNTGELFF.

The chain employs TRBV5-4 and TRBJ1-3, with 7 bases aligning to TRBD1. In germline, CDR1 is SGHNT, CDR2 YYREEE (reference sequence). V lost 3 bases, J lost 2 bases, and 5 bases stayed unmatched. The length of the CDR3 is 15 residues. CDR3 bases: TGTGCCAGCAGCTCGGGACAGCAGACTGGAAACACCATATATTTT. Its translation: CASSSGQQTGNTIYF.

The rearrangement joins TRBV5-1 to TRBJ2-2; 8 bases line up with TRBD1. The CDR3 length is 14 residues. V trimming: 3 bases; J trimming: 5 bases; junction bases outside the gene matches: 3. In germline, CDR1 is SGHRS, CDR2 YFSETQ. The CDR3 region has the DNA TGCGCCAGCAGCTATCGACAGGGGACCGGGGAGCTGTTTTTT. Translating gives CASSYRQGTGELFF.

This sequence joins TRBV7-2 and TRBJ2-2; possibly TRBD1 for D (5 bases). The V and J ends lost 5 bases and 3 bases respectively, with 16 bases between them. The germline CDR1 and CDR2 sequences are SGHTA and FQGNSA. The CDR3 runs 16 residues. The CDR3 bases are TGTGCCAGCAGCCCTCAAGCTGGGGCCCACACCGGGGAGCTGTTTTTT. Translating gives CASSPQAGAHTGELFF. Using reference TRBV7-2 and TRBJ2-2 for the parts outside the CDR3, the full variable domain is GAGVSQSPSNKVTEKGKDVELRCDPISGHTALYWYRQSLGQGLEFLIYFQGNSAPDKSGLPSDRFSAERTGGSVSTLTIQRTQQEDSAVYLCASSPQAGAHTGELFFGEGSRLTVL.

The chain joins TRBV5-1 to TRBJ2-1; no clear D. The ends were cut back, 4 bases at V and 0 bases at J, with 8 bases in the middle. There are 14 residues in the CDR3. The germline gives CDR1 SGHRS, CDR2 YFSETQ. The CDR3 sequence: CASSPGPSYNEQFF. The CDR3 DNA reads TGCGCCAGCAGCCCCGGGCCCTCCTACAATGAGCAGTTCTTC.

The gene calls are TRBV5-1 and TRBJ2-5; 7 positions agree with TRBD1. V dropped 2 bases and J dropped 2; count of bases not matched to a gene: 18. Germline CDR1 and CDR2: SGHRS and YFSETQ. The CDR3 sequence is 19 residues long. This CDR3 is CASSFIPPVNRGFQETQYF. The CDR3, as DNA: TGCGCCAGCAGCTTTATACCCCCGGTGAACAGGGGTTTTCAAGAGACCCAGTACTTC.

This rearrangement joins TRBV10-1 to TRBJ2-4, with 9 bases identical to TRBD2. V lost 6 bases, J lost 6 bases, and 6 bases stayed unmatched. Per germline, CDR1 WNHNN and CDR2 SYGVQD (reference sequence). CDR3 length: 14 amino acids. CDR3 sequence reads: CASSAGTSSNIQYF. The CDR3 region has the DNA TGCGCCAGCAGCGCCGGGACTAGCTCAAACATTCAGTACTTC.

There are a few counts of this clone. The CDR3 DNA reads TGTGCCAGCAGAAGAAGAAATGAGCAGTTCTTC. This gives the protein CASRRRNEQFF. The rearrangement joins TRBV5-6 to TRBJ2-1; D unresolved. This CDR3 contains 11 residues. V gave up 5 bases and J gave up 7 bases, with 7 bases separating them. CDR1 is SGHDT, CDR2 YYEEEE, per germline.

The V gene is TRBV19, the J gene TRBJ2-2, with D hard to call. The CDR3 spans 15 residues. Germline V gives CDR1 LNHDA, CDR2 SQIVND (reference sequence). Trimming cost V 4 bases and J 0 bases, with 9 bases left between them. CDR3 amino acids: CASSKVSTNTGELFF. DNA of the CDR3: TGTGCCAGTAGTAAAGTATCAACGAACACCGGGGAGCTGTTTTTT.

V and J are TRBV2 and TRBJ2-6; D may be TRBD2 (5 bases). The CDR3 totals 15 residues. V was trimmed by 4 bases and J by 0 bases, leaving 7 bases between them. The germline V gene has CDR1 SNHLY and CDR2 FYNNEI. CDR3 loop: CASSVGSSGANVLTF. The CDR3 region has the DNA TGTGCCAGCAGTGTTGGGAGCTCTGGGGCCAACGTCCTGACTTTC.

This chain connects TRBV5-1 to TRBJ2-7; D is possibly TRBD1 or TRBD2 (5 bases each). Per the germline V gene, CDR1 is SGHRS and CDR2 is YFSETQ. The V gene lost 4 bases and the J gene lost 3 bases, with 17 bases spanning the gap. The length of the CDR3 is 15 residues. CDR3 amino acids: CASSPGRVYNYEQYF. The CDR3 DNA reads TGCGCCAGCAGCCCGGGACGAGTGTACAACTACGAGCAGTACTTC.

The chain couples TRBV10-3 to TRBJ2-2; tentatively, D is TRBD1 (6 bases). The CDR3 has 20 amino acids. Trimming stripped 6 bases from V and 1 base from J, with 27 bases between. Per the germline V gene, CDR1 is ENHRY and CDR2 is SYGVKD. In DNA, the CDR3 is TGTGCCATCAGGCGGGCTACAGGGAGAGCGGCTCCCAGGAACACCGGGGAGCTGTTTTTT. The encoded protein is CAIRRATGRAAPRNTGELFF.

The chain combines TRBV27 with TRBJ2-4; 8 nucleotides match TRBD1. V was clipped by 0 bases and J by 4 bases; unmatched bases: 5. Germline values: CDR1 MNHEY, CDR2 SMNVEV (reference sequence). The CDR3 covers 16 residues. The CDR3 loop reads CASSLSPRTGKNIQYF. Written as DNA, the CDR3 is TGTGCCAGCAGTTTATCGCCTAGGACAGGGAAAAACATTCAGTACTTC.

The chain employs TRBV2 and TRBJ1-5, with D perhaps matching TRBD1 (6 bases). Germline V gives CDR1 SNHLY, CDR2 FYNNEI. Trimming shortened V by 1 base and J by 9 bases, and 16 bases separated the two germline ends. The CDR3 runs 15 residues. In DNA form, the CDR3 reads TGTGCCAGCAGTGAAGAAGTGCCCCAGGGGCTGCCCCAGCATTTT. The encoded protein is CASSEEVPQGLPQHF. The full variable domain, its missing parts supplied by reference TRBV2 and TRBJ1-5, is EPEVTQTPSHQVTQMGQEVILRCVPISNHLYFYWYRQILGQKVEFLVSFYNNEISEKSEIFDDQFSVERPDGSNFTLKIRSTKLEDSAMYFCASSEEVPQGLPQHFGDGTRLSIL.

The chain carries TRBV5-4 and TRBJ2-7, with 7 positions matching TRBD2. Germline values: CDR1 SGHNT, CDR2 YYREEE (reference sequence). V was clipped by 4 bases and J by 1 base; unmatched bases: 14. The CDR3 runs 17 residues. The CDR3 region is CASSTDGGGRRSYEQYF. CDR3 in DNA: TGTGCCAGCAGCACTGATGGGGGGGGGAGGAGGTCCTACGAGCAGTACTTC.

The chain uses TRBV7-2 and TRBJ2-2, with D unresolved. This CDR3 comprises 14 residues. Germline V gives CDR1 SGHTA, CDR2 FQGNSA. V lost 1 base and J 1 base, leaving 4 bases between the germline ends. The CDR3 DNA is TGTGCCAGCAGCTTAGTCCGGAACACCGGGGAGCTGTTTTTT. As protein: CASSLVRNTGELFF.

The chain recombines TRBV30 with TRBJ2-1; the D gene is possibly TRBD1 (6 bases). This CDR3 contains 14 residues. Germline V gives CDR1 GTSNPN, CDR2 SVGIG (reference sequence). V lost 3 bases and J lost 4, with 13 bases in between. The chain's CDR3 is CAWSRGRRYNEQFF. CDR3 DNA sequence: TGTGCCTGGAGCAGGGGACGGCGATACAATGAGCAGTTCTTC.

The chain has TRBV6-1 and TRBJ2-1, with D tentatively TRBD2 (6 bases). Trimming left V 1 base short and J 5 bases short, with 6 bases between. Germline V gene data show CDR1 as MNHNS and CDR2 as SASEGT. This CDR3 region has 13 residues. Here the CDR3 DNA reads TGTGCCAGCAGTGAAGGACTAGACAATGAGCAGTTCTTC. This encodes CASSEGLDNEQFF.

The rearrangement links TRBV18 to TRBJ2-4, with D perhaps TRBD1 (5 bases). In germline, CDR1 is KGHSH, CDR2 LQKENI. This CDR3 region has 13 residues. The V end was cut by 3 bases, the J end by 5 bases, with 8 bases between. The CDR3 here is CASSPPTENIQYF. DNA for the CDR3: TGTGCCAGCTCACCGCCGACAGAAAACATTCAGTACTTC.

The V and J genes are TRBV7-2 and TRBJ2-3; 7 nucleotides line up with TRBD2. Germline V gene data show CDR1 as SGHTA and CDR2 as FQGNSA. Trimming cost V 0 bases and J 1 base; bases outside gene matches: 4. The CDR3 loop spans 16 amino acids. Written as DNA, the CDR3 is TGTGCCAGCAGCTTAGCGGGAGGGCGGGGCACAGATACGCAGTATTTT. Translated: CASSLAGGRGTDTQYF.